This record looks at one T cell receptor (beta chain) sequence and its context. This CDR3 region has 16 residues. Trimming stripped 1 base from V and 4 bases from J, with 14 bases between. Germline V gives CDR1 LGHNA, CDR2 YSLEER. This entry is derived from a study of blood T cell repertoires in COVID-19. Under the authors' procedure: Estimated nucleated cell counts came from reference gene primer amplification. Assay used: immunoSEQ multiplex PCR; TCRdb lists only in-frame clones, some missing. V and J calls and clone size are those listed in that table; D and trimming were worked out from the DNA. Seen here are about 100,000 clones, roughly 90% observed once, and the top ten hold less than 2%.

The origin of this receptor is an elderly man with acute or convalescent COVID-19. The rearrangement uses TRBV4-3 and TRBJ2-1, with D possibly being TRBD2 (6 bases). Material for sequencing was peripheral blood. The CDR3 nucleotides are TGCGCCAGCAGCCAAGGGTCTAGGGACTTTTACAATGAGCAGTTCTTC. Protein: CASSQGSRDFYNEQFF.